Listed here is a single TCR beta chain. What it binds is not known. The sample belongs to a study of human T cells and chemical hapten exposure. Study information: It was small differences in pooled library volume that mainly caused per-sample TCR yields to vary. General study findings and limits: Counts of TCRs above 1 in 1000 frequency stayed unchanged with DPC sensitization.

Separate cDNA molecules received unique molecular identifiers, which the library attached to them. MiXCR, run by TCRdb on the RACE reads, gives a single entry per CDR3 protein. The top ten hold around 1.7% of the sample, which has about 130,000 distinct CDR3 sequences, more than 7.5% seen once. Germline V lookup: CDR1 MNHEY, CDR2 SVGAGI. The CDR3 is 14 amino acids. The V end was cut by 2 bases, the J end by 7 bases, with 11 bases between. Time point reported: healthy volunteer bleed at 2 weeks. Before extraction, the whole blood was not fractionated, and total RNA was taken from it. The specimen was whole blood. The V gene is TRBV6-5, the J gene TRBJ1-4; D is perhaps TRBD1 (5 bases). The sequence was collected from a male donor in good health. Some clones in this sample may be carry-over from other donors' samples. The CDR3 DNA sequence: TGTGCCAGCAGTTACCAGGGCCCATTTGAAAAACTGTTTTTT. It codes for CASSYQGPFEKLFF.